Following are 5 T cell receptor beta chains from one sample sequenced in a study of Ad26.COV2.S vaccination and SARS-CoV-2 variants. This table comes from immunoSEQ multiplex PCR, and its TCRdb copy is limited to in-frame clones, with some not included. The sample includes under 150,000 clones, roughly 89% of them seen just once. This material consisted of peripheral blood, taken after recovery from COVID-19. The origin of the receptors is a human donor who had recovered from COVID-19.

This sequence joins TRBV19 and TRBJ1-5; D uncertain. Trimming stripped 1 base from V and 2 bases from J, with 12 bases between. The CDR3 runs 16 residues. Per the germline V gene, CDR1 is LNHDA and CDR2 is SQIVND (reference sequence). The CDR3 nucleotides read TGTGCCAGTAGTATAGGGGCCGGGAACGGCAATCAGCCCCAGCATTTT. Translation: CASSIGAGNGNQPQHF. Full variable domain (missing parts from reference TRBV19 and TRBJ1-5): DGGITQSPKYLFRKEGQNVTLSCEQNLNHDAMYWYRQDPGQGLRLIYYSQIVNDFQKGDIAEGYSVSREKKESFPLTVTSAQKNPTAFYLCASSIGAGNGNQPQHFGDGTRLSIL.

This chain links TRBV27 with TRBJ2-7; possible D gene TRBD1, 6 bases. This CDR3 has 14 residues. Trimming took 9 bases from V and 3 from J, leaving 18 bases between them. The germline CDR1 and CDR2 sequences are MNHEY and SMNVEV (reference sequence). CDR3 sequence (DNA): TGTGCCAGACACAGGGTCGATCGCGGCTACGAGCAGTACTTC. This translates into CARHRVDRGYEQYF.

The chain combines TRBV30 with TRBJ1-1; D gene uncertain. There are 15 residues in the CDR3. The V end was cut by 4 bases, the J end by 3 bases, with 18 bases between. Looked up from germline, CDR1 is GTSNPN and CDR2 is SVGIG (reference sequence). CDR3 in DNA: TGTGCCTGGATTCAAGAAAGGTACTTGTACACTGAAGCTTTCTTT. Residues: CAWIQERYLYTEAFF. Full variable domain (missing parts from reference TRBV30 and TRBJ1-1): SQTIHQWPATLVQPVGSPLSLECTVEGTSNPNLYWYRQAAGRGLQLLFYSVGIGQISSEVPQNLSASRPQDRQFILSSKKLLLSDSGFYLCAWIQERYLYTEAFFGQGTRLTVV.

The V call is TRBV6-2 or TRBV6-3, the J call TRBJ2-7; TRBD2 aligns across 8 bases. The CDR3 sequence is 18 residues long. Germline lookup yields CDR1 MNHEY and CDR2 SVGEGT. The ends lost 1 base at V and 5 bases at J; junction bases unmatched: 16. The CDR3 loop reads CASSYFREGTAPWDEQYF. The CDR3 DNA sequence: TGTGCCAGCAGTTACTTTCGGGAGGGGACGGCCCCCTGGGACGAGCAGTACTTC.

This rearrangement joins TRBV7-2 to TRBJ1-5, with D tentatively TRBD1 (5 bases). The V end lost 2 bases, the J end lost 4 bases, and 9 bases lay between the germline ends. This CDR3 comprises 14 residues. Germline CDR1 SGHTA, CDR2 FQGNSA. CDR3 coding DNA: TGTGCCAGCAGCTTACGAGGGGCTAATCAGCCCCAGCATTTT. It codes for CASSLRGANQPQHF. Based on the CDR3 plus reference TRBV7-2 and TRBJ1-5, the full variable domain is GAGVSQSPSNKVTEKGKDVELRCDPISGHTALYWYRQSLGQGLEFLIYFQGNSAPDKSGLPSDRFSAERTGGSVSTLTIQRTQQEDSAVYLCASSLRGANQPQHFGDGTRLSIL.